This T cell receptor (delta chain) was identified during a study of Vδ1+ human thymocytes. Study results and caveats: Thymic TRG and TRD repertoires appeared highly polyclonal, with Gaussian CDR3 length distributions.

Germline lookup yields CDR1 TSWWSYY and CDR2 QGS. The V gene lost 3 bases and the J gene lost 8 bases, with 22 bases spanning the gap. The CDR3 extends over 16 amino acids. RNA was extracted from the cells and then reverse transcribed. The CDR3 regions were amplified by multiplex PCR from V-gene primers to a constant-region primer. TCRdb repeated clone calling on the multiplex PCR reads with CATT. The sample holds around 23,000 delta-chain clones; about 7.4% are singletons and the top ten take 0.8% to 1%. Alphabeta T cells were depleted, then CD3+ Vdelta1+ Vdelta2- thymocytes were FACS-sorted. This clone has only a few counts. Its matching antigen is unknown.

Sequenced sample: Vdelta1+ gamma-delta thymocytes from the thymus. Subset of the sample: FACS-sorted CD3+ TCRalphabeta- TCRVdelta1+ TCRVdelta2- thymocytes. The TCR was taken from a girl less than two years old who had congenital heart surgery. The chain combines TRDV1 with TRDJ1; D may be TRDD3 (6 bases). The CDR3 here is CALGDSTGGRTKKLIF. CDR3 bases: TGTGCTCTTGGGGATTCTACGGGGGGACGAACGAAGAAACTCATCTTT.